A selection of T cell receptor beta chains follows, all from one sample in a study of blood T cell repertoires in COVID-19. This table comes from immunoSEQ multiplex PCR, and its TCRdb copy is limited to in-frame clones, with some not included. There are 250,000 to 300,000 clones in the sample; over 80% occur only once, and approximately 6.5% lies in the top ten. Material: peripheral blood. The source of these receptors is a woman between 50 and 59 years old with COVID-19, enrolled during active disease. The CDR3 runs from the conserved cysteine through the conserved F or W. D genes are given only for firm matches. Clone size, where shown, is once, few, many, or a class for clones that have expanded.

clone_size: -; v_call: TRBV27; d_call: TRBD1; j_call: TRBJ2-7; cdr3_aa: CASSLTWTGAYEQYF; cdr3_nt: TGTGCCAGCAGTTTAACGTGGACAGGGGCTTACGAGCAGTACTTC
clone_size: -; v_call: TRBV3-1/TRBV3-2; d_call: TRBD1; j_call: TRBJ1-2; cdr3_aa: CASSLTDRVDGYTF; cdr3_nt: TGTGCCAGCAGCTTAACGGACAGGGTGGATGGCTACACCTTC
clone_size: -; v_call: TRBV5-1; d_call: -; j_call: TRBJ2-1; cdr3_aa: CASSFTDSSYNEQFF; cdr3_nt: TGCGCCAGCAGCTTTACAGATTCCTCCTACAATGAGCAGTTCTTC
clone_size: -; v_call: TRBV5-1; d_call: TRBD1; j_call: TRBJ2-7; cdr3_aa: CASSLVPGQGYEQYF; cdr3_nt: TGCGCCAGCAGCTTGGTACCGGGACAGGGATACGAGCAGTACTTC
clone_size: -; v_call: TRBV7-2; d_call: -; j_call: TRBJ1-2; cdr3_aa: CASSLEGGTYGYTF; cdr3_nt: TGTGCCAGCAGCTTGGAGGGGGGGACTTATGGCTACACCTTC
clone_size: -; v_call: TRBV7-9; d_call: TRBD2; j_call: TRBJ2-7; cdr3_aa: CASSLVRGSGSYEQYF; cdr3_nt: TGTGCCAGCAGCTTAGTCAGAGGTAGCGGGAGTTATGAGCAGTACTTC
clone_size: once; v_call: TRBV29-1; d_call: -; j_call: TRBJ1-2; cdr3_aa: CSVEPGTSGYTF; cdr3_nt: TGCAGCGTTGAACCCGGGACAAGTGGCTACACCTTC
clone_size: few; v_call: TRBV6-4; d_call: TRBD1; j_call: TRBJ1-2; cdr3_aa: CASSPTGNYGYTF; cdr3_nt: TGTGCCAGCAGTCCGACAGGGAACTATGGCTACACCTTC
clone_size: -; v_call: TRBV6-5; d_call: TRBD1; j_call: TRBJ2-7; cdr3_aa: CASSPGQGFYEQYF; cdr3_nt: TGTGCCAGCAGTCCGGGACAGGGGTTCTACGAGCAGTACTTC
clone_size: -; v_call: TRBV6-5; d_call: -; j_call: TRBJ1-5; cdr3_aa: CASRSGGQPQHF; cdr3_nt: TGTGCCAGCCGCTCGGGGGGTCAGCCCCAGCATTTT
clone_size: -; v_call: TRBV6-5; d_call: -; j_call: TRBJ1-4; cdr3_aa: CASSYRVGGNEKLFF; cdr3_nt: TGTGCCAGCAGTTATAGGGTGGGGGGTAATGAAAAACTGTTTTTT
clone_size: -; v_call: TRBV29-1; d_call: TRBD2; j_call: TRBJ2-1; cdr3_aa: CSVDGLAENNEQFF; cdr3_nt: TGCAGCGTTGACGGACTAGCGGAGAACAATGAGCAGTTCTTC
clone_size: -; v_call: TRBV7-2; d_call: TRBD1; j_call: TRBJ1-1; cdr3_aa: CASSQQGQAQNTEAFF; cdr3_nt: TGTGCCAGCAGCCAGCAGGGACAGGCCCAGAACACTGAAGCTTTCTTT
clone_size: -; v_call: TRBV27; d_call: TRBD2; j_call: TRBJ2-7; cdr3_aa: CASRLAGGPRSSYEQYF; cdr3_nt: TGTGCCAGCAGACTAGCGGGAGGCCCCAGGAGCTCCTACGAGCAGTACTTC
clone_size: -; v_call: TRBV5-1; d_call: TRBD1; j_call: TRBJ2-7; cdr3_aa: CASSIRTGGAEQYF; cdr3_nt: TGCGCCAGCAGCATCCGGACAGGGGGCGCCGAGCAGTACTTC
clone_size: few; v_call: TRBV7-2; d_call: -; j_call: TRBJ2-2; cdr3_aa: CASSFGGATGELFF; cdr3_nt: TGTGCCAGCAGCTTTGGGGGGGCCACCGGGGAGCTGTTTTTT
clone_size: -; v_call: TRBV3-1/TRBV3-2; d_call: TRBD2; j_call: TRBJ2-2; cdr3_aa: CASSQDLFLRSVAGAVYTGELFF; cdr3_nt: TGTGCCAGCAGCCAAGATCTCTTCTTGCGGTCGGTAGCGGGGGCGGTCTACACCGGGGAGCTGTTTTTT
clone_size: once; v_call: TRBV27; d_call: -; j_call: TRBJ2-7; cdr3_aa: CASSLSDRGGYEQYF; cdr3_nt: TGTGCCAGCAGTCTCTCCGACAGGGGAGGGTACGAGCAGTACTTC
clone_size: -; v_call: TRBV6-6; d_call: -; j_call: TRBJ1-1; cdr3_aa: CASRIAGPEAFF; cdr3_nt: TGTGCCAGCAGGATCGCGGGGCCGGAGGCTTTCTTT
clone_size: -; v_call: TRBV7-8; d_call: -; j_call: TRBJ2-2; cdr3_aa: CASSLEVTGMPRGGELFF; cdr3_nt: TGTGCCAGCAGCTTAGAGGTGACAGGCATGCCGAGGGGCGGGGAGCTGTTTTTT
clone_size: -; v_call: TRBV7-9; d_call: -; j_call: TRBJ2-5; cdr3_aa: CASSLGRAGQETQYF; cdr3_nt: TGTGCCAGCAGCTTAGGCAGGGCAGGGCAAGAGACCCAGTACTTC
clone_size: -; v_call: TRBV4-1; d_call: TRBD1; j_call: TRBJ2-1; cdr3_aa: CASSRGTGGMDEQFF; cdr3_nt: TGCGCCAGCAGCCGGGGTACAGGGGGCATGGATGAGCAGTTCTTC
clone_size: -; v_call: TRBV5-4; d_call: -; j_call: TRBJ1-1; cdr3_aa: CASSLGAGQRNTEAFF; cdr3_nt: TGTGCCAGCAGCTTGGGGGCAGGTCAGAGGAACACTGAAGCTTTCTTT
clone_size: -; v_call: TRBV24-1; d_call: -; j_call: TRBJ2-3; cdr3_aa: CATSAGEGYGAPHTQYF; cdr3_nt: TGTGCCACCAGTGCGGGAGAAGGGTATGGCGCACCACATACGCAGTATTTT
clone_size: -; v_call: TRBV29-1; d_call: -; j_call: TRBJ1-2; cdr3_aa: CSCNRGNYGYTF; cdr3_nt: TGCAGCTGTAATCGGGGAAACTATGGCTACACCTTC
clone_size: -; v_call: TRBV18; d_call: TRBD1; j_call: TRBJ1-2; cdr3_aa: CASSPPYRGIHGYTF; cdr3_nt: TGTGCCAGCTCACCACCGTACAGGGGGATTCATGGCTACACCTTC
clone_size: -; v_call: TRBV5-6; d_call: -; j_call: TRBJ1-4; cdr3_aa: CASSVGRSNEKLFF; cdr3_nt: TGTGCCAGCAGCGTAGGGAGGTCTAATGAAAAACTGTTTTTT
clone_size: -; v_call: TRBV6-5; d_call: TRBD1; j_call: TRBJ1-2; cdr3_aa: CASRDRKNYGYTF; cdr3_nt: TGTGCCAGCAGGGACAGGAAAAACTATGGCTACACCTTC
clone_size: -; v_call: TRBV2; d_call: -; j_call: TRBJ2-4; cdr3_aa: CASSPGILAKNIQYF; cdr3_nt: TGTGCCAGCAGTCCCGGGATCTTAGCCAAAAACATTCAGTACTTC
clone_size: -; v_call: TRBV24-1; d_call: -; j_call: TRBJ2-1; cdr3_aa: CATSAAGGNEQFF; cdr3_nt: TGTGCCACCAGTGCCGCCGGCGGCAATGAGCAGTTCTTC
clone_size: -; v_call: TRBV12-3/TRBV12-4; d_call: -; j_call: TRBJ1-1; cdr3_aa: CASSLDSGTEAFF; cdr3_nt: TGTGCCAGCAGTTTAGACTCCGGGACTGAAGCTTTCTTT
clone_size: -; v_call: TRBV30; d_call: -; j_call: TRBJ2-3; cdr3_aa: CAWGGATDTQYF; cdr3_nt: TGTGCCTGGGGGGGGGCGACAGATACGCAGTATTTT
clone_size: few; v_call: TRBV18; d_call: -; j_call: TRBJ2-7; cdr3_aa: CASSPDRYEQYF; cdr3_nt: TGTGCCAGCTCACCAGACAGGTACGAGCAGTACTTC
clone_size: -; v_call: TRBV10-3; d_call: -; j_call: TRBJ2-2; cdr3_aa: CATTDSHHRSGELFF; cdr3_nt: TGTGCCACTACGGACAGCCATCATCGGTCCGGGGAGCTGTTTTTT
clone_size: -; v_call: TRBV30; d_call: TRBD2; j_call: TRBJ2-7; cdr3_aa: CAWSVSGTAGEQYF; cdr3_nt: TGTGCCTGGAGTGTTAGCGGGACTGCCGGAGAGCAGTACTTC
clone_size: -; v_call: TRBV7-2; d_call: -; j_call: TRBJ1-1; cdr3_aa: CASSLSGRQNTEAFF; cdr3_nt: TGTGCCAGCAGCTTATCGGGTAGGCAGAACACTGAAGCTTTCTTT
clone_size: -; v_call: TRBV3-1/TRBV3-2; d_call: -; j_call: TRBJ1-1; cdr3_aa: CASSQVLTEAFF; cdr3_nt: TGTGCCAGCAGCCAAGTATTGACTGAAGCTTTCTTT
clone_size: -; v_call: TRBV6-5; d_call: -; j_call: TRBJ1-1; cdr3_aa: CASTGRAGANTEAFF; cdr3_nt: TGTGCCAGCACCGGGCGAGCAGGGGCGAACACTGAAGCTTTCTTT
clone_size: once; v_call: TRBV18; d_call: -; j_call: TRBJ2-3; cdr3_aa: CASSPGLPGSTDTQYF; cdr3_nt: TGTGCCAGCTCACCTGGCCTCCCGGGAAGCACAGATACGCAGTATTTT
clone_size: -; v_call: TRBV29-1; d_call: -; j_call: TRBJ1-5; cdr3_aa: CSVGAMGGNQPQHF; cdr3_nt: TGCAGCGTTGGAGCCATGGGAGGGAATCAGCCCCAGCATTTT
clone_size: -; v_call: TRBV12-3/TRBV12-4; d_call: -; j_call: TRBJ1-5; cdr3_aa: CASSLGGFQPQHF; cdr3_nt: TGTGCCAGCAGTTTAGGAGGGTTTCAGCCCCAGCATTTT
clone_size: -; v_call: TRBV10-1; d_call: -; j_call: TRBJ2-1; cdr3_aa: CASRVSVVGLCLNEQFF; cdr3_nt: TGCGCCAGCAGAGTTTCGGTCGTCGGACTATGTCTCAATGAGCAGTTCTTC
clone_size: -; v_call: TRBV6-5; d_call: TRBD2; j_call: TRBJ2-2; cdr3_aa: CASKSSGRNTGELFF; cdr3_nt: TGTGCCAGCAAAAGTAGCGGGAGGAACACCGGGGAGCTGTTTTTT
clone_size: -; v_call: TRBV24-1; d_call: -; j_call: TRBJ2-5; cdr3_aa: CATTGNRPGETQYF; cdr3_nt: TGTGCCACCACTGGGAACAGGCCGGGAGAGACCCAGTACTTC
clone_size: -; v_call: TRBV19; d_call: TRBD1; j_call: TRBJ1-2; cdr3_aa: CASSILTGTGNYGYTF; cdr3_nt: TGTGCCAGTAGTATTTTAACCGGGACAGGGAACTATGGCTACACCTTC